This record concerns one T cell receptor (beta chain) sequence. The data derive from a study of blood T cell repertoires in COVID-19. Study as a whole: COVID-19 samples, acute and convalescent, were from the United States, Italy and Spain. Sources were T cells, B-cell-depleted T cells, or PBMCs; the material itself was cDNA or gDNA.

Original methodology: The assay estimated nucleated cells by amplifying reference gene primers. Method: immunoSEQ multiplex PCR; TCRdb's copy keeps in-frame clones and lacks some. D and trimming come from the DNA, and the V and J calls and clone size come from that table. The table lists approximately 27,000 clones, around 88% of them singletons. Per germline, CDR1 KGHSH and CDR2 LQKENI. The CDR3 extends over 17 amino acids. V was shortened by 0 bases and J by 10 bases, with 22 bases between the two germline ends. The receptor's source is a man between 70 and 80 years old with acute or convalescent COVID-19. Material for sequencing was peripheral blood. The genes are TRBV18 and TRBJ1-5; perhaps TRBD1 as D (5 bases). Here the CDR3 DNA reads TGTGCCAGCTCACCACCTGGGAGGGGTCGGTCGATGAGACCCCAGCATTTT. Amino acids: CASSPPGRGRSMRPQHF.